This record covers a single TCR beta chain. What it binds is unknown. Clones were sequenced by immunoSEQ multiplex PCR, and TCRdb holds only the in-frame ones, with some missing. Of over 100,000 clones in the sample, approximately 92% were seen once. This entry belongs to a study of CD4+ T cells in melanoma. Study conclusions and caveats: In melanoma, neoantigen-specific CD4+ T cells reportedly differed in differentiation state. CD8+ T cell, macrophage and B cell function reportedly correlated with neoantigen-specific CD4+ T cells.

Sequencing used peripheral blood. This clonotype was obtained from a human donor with melanoma.

CDR3 coding DNA: TGTGCCAGCAGCTTAACTGGGGGGGGACACGGGGAGACCCAGTACTTC. Translating gives CASSLTGGGHGETQYF. The chain uses TRBV7-3 and TRBJ2-5; D possibly corresponds to TRBD2 (7 bases). This CDR3 contains 16 residues. Trimming removed 0 bases from V and 5 bases from J, with 16 bases in between. The germline V gene encodes CDR1 SGHTA and CDR2 FQGTGA.